These T cell receptor beta chains were read from a single sample in a study of CD4+ T cells in melanoma. Libraries were prepared by immunoSEQ multiplex PCR; TCRdb keeps only in-frame clonotypes and omits some of them. The sample carries roughly 120,000 clones, about nine tenths recorded once. Sequencing was performed on peripheral blood. Every receptor here comes from a human donor with melanoma. Both conserved end residues are part of each CDR3. Each record gives: J gene, D gene, V gene, clone size, CDR3 protein, CDR3 DNA. D genes are given only for firm matches. Size is stated for part of the rows, as once, few or many counts, or as a class when the clone is expanded.

TRBJ2-7	.	TRBV21-1	.	CASSKEGAKSSYEQYF	TGTGCCAGCAGCAAGGAGGGGGCAAAGAGCTCCTACGAGCAGTACTTC
TRBJ1-5	.	TRBV5-1	.	CASSTGQPNQPQHF	TGCGCCAGCAGCACCGGACAGCCCAATCAGCCCCAGCATTTT
TRBJ2-5	.	TRBV19	.	CASRGAETQYF	TGTGCCAGTCGGGGGGCAGAGACCCAGTACTTC
TRBJ1-3	.	TRBV7-2	.	CASSFGPTSSGNTIYF	TGTGCCAGCAGCTTTGGACCTACAAGCTCTGGAAACACCATATATTTT
TRBJ2-3	.	TRBV6-6	.	CASMGTDTDTQYF	TGTGCCAGCATGGGGACTGACACAGATACGCAGTATTTT
TRBJ1-6	.	TRBV6-4	.	CASKDSLGGPLHF	TGTGCCAGCAAGGACAGCCTCGGGGGACCCCTCCACTTT
TRBJ2-7	.	TRBV7-9	.	CASSLKGEQYF	TGTGCCAGCAGCTTGAAGGGCGAGCAGTACTTC
TRBJ1-5	.	TRBV6-5	once	CASTKQGRLQPQHF	TGTGCCAGCACCAAACAGGGAAGGCTCCAGCCCCAGCATTTT
TRBJ1-1	.	TRBV20-1	.	CSARPNTEAFF	TGCAGTGCTAGACCAAACACTGAAGCTTTCTTT
TRBJ1-5	.	TRBV7-2	.	CASSSWVDQPQHF	TGTGCCAGCAGCTCCTGGGTCGATCAGCCCCAGCATTTT
TRBJ2-5	.	TRBV9	.	CASSVAGTKTQYF	TGTGCCAGCAGCGTAGCAGGGACGAAGACCCAGTACTTC
TRBJ2-7	TRBD2	TRBV5-1	.	CASSRTGTSVYEQYF	TGCGCCAGCAGCCGGACCGGGACTAGCGTTTACGAGCAGTACTTC
TRBJ1-1	.	TRBV15	.	CATSRVGTLQGSLNTEAFF	TGTGCCACCAGCAGAGTTGGAACCTTACAGGGCTCCCTGAACACTGAAGCTTTCTTT
TRBJ1-2	.	TRBV28	.	CASSHVDGYTF	TGTGCCAGCAGTCACGTCGATGGCTACACCTTC
TRBJ1-1	.	TRBV28	.	CASSLVKNTEAFF	TGTGCCAGCAGTTTAGTAAAGAACACTGAAGCTTTCTTT
TRBJ2-7	TRBD2	TRBV7-7	.	CASSLRAGVTYEQYF	TGTGCCAGCAGCTTAAGAGCGGGGGTTACCTACGAGCAGTACTTC
TRBJ2-7	.	TRBV27	.	CASTPSRGSPEQYF	TGTGCCAGCACCCCCTCTCGGGGGAGCCCCGAGCAGTACTTC
TRBJ1-2	TRBD1	TRBV14	.	CASSEPGQGDYGYTF	TGTGCCAGCAGCGAGCCGGGACAGGGCGACTATGGCTACACCTTC
TRBJ2-1	.	TRBV5-1	.	CASSQSGSSSYNEQFF	TGCGCCAGCAGCCAGTCGGGTAGTAGCTCCTACAATGAGCAGTTCTTC
TRBJ2-7	TRBD1	TRBV28	.	CASPKSRTGPHEQYF	TGTGCCAGCCCGAAGTCCCGGACAGGGCCGCACGAGCAGTACTTC
TRBJ2-1	.	TRBV7-2	.	CASSLAAGEQFF	TGTGCCAGCAGCTTAGCGGCGGGGGAGCAGTTCTTC
TRBJ2-3	.	TRBV5-1	once	CASSLGLGAADTQYF	TGCGCCAGCAGCTTGGGCCTGGGGGCGGCAGATACGCAGTATTTT
TRBJ1-2	.	TRBV2	.	CASSEIVINYGYTF	TGTGCCAGCAGTGAAATAGTGATTAACTATGGCTACACCTTC
TRBJ2-7	.	TRBV18	.	CASSPAVSYEQYF	TGTGCCAGCTCACCAGCGGTTTCCTACGAGCAGTACTTC
TRBJ2-3	.	TRBV7-2	.	CASRSAGTDTQYF	TGTGCCAGCAGGTCAGCGGGCACAGATACGCAGTATTTT
TRBJ2-7	.	TRBV6-5	once	CASSYTDISYEQYF	TGTGCCAGCAGTTACACGGACATCTCCTACGAGCAGTACTTC
TRBJ2-7	.	TRBV28	.	CATRRDRLYEQYF	TGTGCCACCCGCCGGGACCGGCTCTACGAGCAGTACTTC
TRBJ2-3	TRBD2	TRBV27	.	CASSLRLAGGLNTQYF	TGTGCCAGCAGTCTAAGACTAGCGGGGGGCCTTAATACGCAGTATTTT
TRBJ2-3	TRBD2	TRBV2	.	CASGVGLAGWYTQYF	TGTGCCAGCGGGGTTGGACTAGCGGGATGGTATACGCAGTATTTT
TRBJ2-5	TRBD2	TRBV7-9	.	CASSTKIRLAGSQETQYF	TGTGCCAGCAGCACGAAAATAAGACTAGCGGGGTCTCAAGAGACCCAGTACTTC
TRBJ2-3	TRBD2	TRBV5-6	.	CASSWELAPRTDTQYF	TGTGCCAGCAGCTGGGAACTAGCGCCACGCACAGATACGCAGTATTTT
TRBJ1-4	TRBD1	TRBV28	.	CASRGTALFF	TGTGCCAGCAGGGGGACAGCGCTGTTTTTT
TRBJ2-3	.	TRBV7-8	.	CASSFWGAGTDTQYF	TGTGCCAGCAGCTTTTGGGGGGCGGGCACAGATACGCAGTATTTT
TRBJ2-3	TRBD2	TRBV7-2	.	CASSLRLAGDTDTQYF	TGTGCCAGCAGCTTAAGACTAGCGGGTGACACAGATACGCAGTATTTT
TRBJ1-5	.	TRBV6-5	.	CASRSSRDQPQHF	TGTGCCAGCAGGAGCTCGAGAGATCAGCCCCAGCATTTT
TRBJ2-5	TRBD2	TRBV25-1	once	CASSAPTLAYQETQYF	TGTGCCAGCAGTGCCCCAACACTAGCGTACCAAGAGACCCAGTACTTC
TRBJ1-1	.	TRBV7-6	once	CASSPKAQANTEAFF	TGTGCCAGCAGTCCAAAAGCGCAGGCTAACACTGAAGCTTTCTTT
TRBJ2-5	TRBD2	TRBV4-2	.	CASSQELAGVTEQYF	TGTGCCAGCAGCCAAGAGCTAGCGGGAGTTACGGAGCAGTACTTC
TRBJ2-3	.	TRBV6-1	.	CASSEGGGDTDTQYF	TGTGCCAGCAGTGAAGGCGGTGGTGACACAGATACGCAGTATTTT
TRBJ2-1	.	TRBV9	.	CASSVGTNNEQFF	TGTGCCAGCAGCGTAGGGACTAACAATGAGCAGTTCTTC
TRBJ1-5	.	TRBV10-3	.	CAIRPGDGNQPQHF	TGTGCCATCAGGCCTGGGGATGGCAATCAGCCCCAGCATTTT
TRBJ1-1	.	TRBV7-2	.	CASSLPTGSSTEAFF	TGTGCCAGCAGCTTACCTACAGGGTCGTCCACTGAAGCTTTCTTT
TRBJ2-5	TRBD2	TRBV7-2	.	CASSQSGAGVQETQYF	TGTGCCAGCAGCCAAAGCGGGGCGGGAGTCCAAGAGACCCAGTACTTC
TRBJ2-2	.	TRBV7-8	once	CASIYLQNTGELFF	TGTGCCAGCATCTACCTCCAGAACACCGGGGAGCTGTTTTTT
TRBJ1-1	.	TRBV6-5	.	CASTKFGLITEAFF	TGTGCCAGCACCAAATTCGGGCTGATCACTGAAGCTTTCTTT
TRBJ1-2	.	TRBV9	.	CASSVLASRGYGYTF	TGTGCCAGCAGCGTTTTGGCCTCCAGGGGCTATGGCTACACCTTC